This T cell receptor (beta chain) was identified during a study of T-cell memory formation after mild COVID-19. General study points: Pre-infection memory contained some responding clones, which suggested that cross-reactive memory had joined.

Trimming cost V 5 bases and J 3 bases; bases outside gene matches: 4. Germline CDR1 reads SGHTA; CDR2 reads FQGNSA. The CDR3 loop spans 14 amino acids. This clonotype came up a few times. Its antigen is undetermined. 5'RACE primed from the constant segment yielded TCR alpha and TCR beta cDNA libraries bearing sample barcodes and UMIs. TCRdb used MiXCR to reprocess the 5' RACE reads, holding one entry per CDR3 protein. The sample holds some 260,000 distinct CDR3 sequences, over 15% seen once. The source of this sequence is a man between 18 and 35 years old who had mild COVID-19 (a few samples of this study predate the infection). Cell type and time point are not known. The source material was PBMCs or a T cell subset sorted from them (not recorded which). This chain uses TRBV7-2 with TRBJ2-3; the match to TRBD1 covers 8 bases. CDR3 loop: CASSRRTGTDTQYF. The CDR3, as DNA: TGTGCCAGCAGCCGCCGGACAGGGACAGATACGCAGTATTTT.